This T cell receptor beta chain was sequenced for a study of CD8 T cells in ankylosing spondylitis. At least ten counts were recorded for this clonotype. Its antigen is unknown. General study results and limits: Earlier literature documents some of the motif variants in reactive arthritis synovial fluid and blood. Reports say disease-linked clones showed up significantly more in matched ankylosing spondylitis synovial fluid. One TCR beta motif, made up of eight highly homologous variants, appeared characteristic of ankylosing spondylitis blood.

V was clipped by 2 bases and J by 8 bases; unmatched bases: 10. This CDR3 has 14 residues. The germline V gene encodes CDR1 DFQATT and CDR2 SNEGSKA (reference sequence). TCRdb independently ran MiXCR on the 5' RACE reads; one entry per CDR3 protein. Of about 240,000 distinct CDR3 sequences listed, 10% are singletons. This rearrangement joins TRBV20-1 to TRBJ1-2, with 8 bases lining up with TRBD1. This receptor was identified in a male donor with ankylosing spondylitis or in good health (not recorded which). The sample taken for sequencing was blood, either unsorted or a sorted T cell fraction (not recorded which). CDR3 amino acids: CSARRTGFVEGYTF. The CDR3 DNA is TGCAGTGCTAGAAGGACAGGGTTTGTGGAGGGCTACACCTTC.